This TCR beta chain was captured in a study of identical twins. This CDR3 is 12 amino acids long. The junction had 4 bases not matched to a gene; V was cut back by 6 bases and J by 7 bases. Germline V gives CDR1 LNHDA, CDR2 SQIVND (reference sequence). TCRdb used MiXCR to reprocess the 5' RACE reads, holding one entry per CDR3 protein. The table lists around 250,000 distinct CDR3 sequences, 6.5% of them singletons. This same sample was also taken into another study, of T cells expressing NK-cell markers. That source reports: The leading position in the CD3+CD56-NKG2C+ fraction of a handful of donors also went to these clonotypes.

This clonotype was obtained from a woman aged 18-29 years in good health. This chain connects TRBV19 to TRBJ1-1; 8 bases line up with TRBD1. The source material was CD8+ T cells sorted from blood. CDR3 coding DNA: TGTGCCAGTAGCAGGGGGCGTTTTGAAGCTTTCTTT. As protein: CASSRGRFEAFF.